Following are 6 T cell receptor beta chains from one sample sequenced in a study of Ad26.COV2.S vaccination and SARS-CoV-2 variants. Sequencing was performed with immunoSEQ multiplex PCR; in TCRdb, only in-frame clones are kept and a portion is missing. The sample has about 350,000 clones, roughly nine tenths seen once. This specimen consisted of peripheral blood, obtained after recovery from COVID-19. The origin of the receptors is a human donor who had recovered from COVID-19.

The genes are TRBV4-1 and TRBJ2-7, with 10 bases aligning to TRBD2. The J segment lost 5 bases and the V segment lost 3 bases, leaving 7 bases of the junction unmatched. The germline V gene has CDR1 MGHRA and CDR2 YSYEKL. The CDR3 sequence is 15 residues long. The CDR3 DNA sequence: TGCGCCAGCAGCCAGACCGGGACTAGCGTAAACGAGCAGTACTTC. This codes for CASSQTGTSVNEQYF.

J is TRBJ1-5 and V is TRBV5-4, with D perhaps matching TRBD1 (6 bases). Germline CDR1 reads SGHNT; CDR2 reads YYREEE (reference sequence). Trimming pared 5 bases from V and 0 bases from J, leaving 15 bases between. This CDR3 is 16 amino acids long. The CDR3 DNA is TGTGCCAGCAGTACGGACAGACCCTATAGCAATCAGCCCCAGCATTTT. Translating it yields CASSTDRPYSNQPQHF.

The chain carries TRBV11-2 and TRBJ2-3; 7 bases align to TRBD1. Germline-derived CDR1 and CDR2 are SGHAT and FQNNGV. The CDR3 extends over 15 amino acids. V was clipped by 3 bases and J by 6 bases; unmatched bases: 9. For the CDR3, the DNA is TGTGCCAGCAGCTTTCAGGGGGTTTATTCGGATACGCAGTATTTT. It is translated as CASSFQGVYSDTQYF.

The V call is TRBV12-5, the J call TRBJ1-3; 7 bases fit TRBD1. Germline CDR1 is LGHNT and CDR2 is FRNRAP. J was trimmed by 0 bases and V by 6 bases; bases with no gene match: 11. This CDR3 contains 17 residues. The CDR3 coding sequence is TGTGCTAGTGGACCTCCCCCGGGGACAGCCTCTGGAAACACCATATATTTT. This sequence encodes CASGPPPGTASGNTIYF.

The chain couples TRBV20-1 to TRBJ2-2; D is undetermined. The CDR3 loop spans 14 amino acids. V lost 3 bases to trimming and J lost 0 bases, with 8 bases between them. The germline V gene encodes CDR1 DFQATT and CDR2 SNEGSKA (reference sequence). The CDR3 protein is CSASRATNTGELFF. The CDR3, as DNA: TGCAGTGCTAGTAGGGCCACGAACACCGGGGAGCTGTTTTTT.

The chain uses TRBV27 and TRBJ1-2, with 10 bases fitting TRBD1. Unmatched junction bases numbered 5, after V lost 3 bases and J lost 7 bases. The CDR3 runs to 14 residues. CDR1 and CDR2 (germline): MNHEY, SMNVEV (reference sequence). The CDR3 loop is CASSLGQGISGYTF. For the CDR3, the DNA is TGTGCCAGCAGTTTGGGACAGGGGATTTCTGGCTACACCTTC.